This entry describes one TCR beta chain. This entry comes from a study of CD8+ T cells in alopecia areata. RNA, once extracted, was reverse transcribed into cDNA for use as the sequencing template. Sequencing was performed with immunoSEQ multiplex PCR; in TCRdb, only in-frame clones are kept and a portion is missing. Of 85,000 to 110,000 clones listed, 80% to 90% are singletons. Stated treatment: oral pan-JAK inhibitor, 5-10 mg twice daily. The source material was CD8+ T cells sorted from blood, sampled around week 31, from a patient treated with tofacitinib. The TCR was taken from a human donor with alopecia areata.

CDR3 region: CASSLDGTSGSEQYF. Written as DNA, the CDR3 is TGTGCCAGCAGCTTAGACGGGACTAGCGGGAGCGAGCAGTACTTC. This chain uses TRBV7-3 with TRBJ2-7, with 14 bases matching TRBD2. Trimming removed 2 bases from V and 6 bases from J; junction bases left unmatched: 3. CDR3 length: 15 amino acids. Germline-derived CDR1 and CDR2 are SGHTA and FQGTGA.